The rows below give T cell receptor beta chains drawn from one sample of a study of T cells in Graves' hyperthyroidism and ophthalmopathy. TCRdb used MiXCR to reprocess the multiplex PCR reads, holding one entry per CDR3 protein. The profile shows over 350,000 distinct CDR3 sequences, more than 12% of them singletons. The sample was blood. The receptors stem from a man aged 50-60 years with Graves' ophthalmopathy. The CDR3 runs from the conserved cysteine through the conserved F or W. Each record gives: CDR3 protein, CDR3 DNA, clone size, V gene, J gene, D gene. A D gene is named only where the DNA matches it firmly. Some rows have no size entry. The others give once, few or many, or a class for an expanded clone.

CASNQIQREGLADLRAGELFF	TGTGCCAGCAACCAAATCCAAAGAGAGGGACTAGCGGATCTTAGGGCCGGGGAGCTGTTTTTT	.	TRBV6-7	TRBJ2-2	TRBD2
CSVEDRGNEQYF	TGCAGCGTTGAAGATCGAGGGAACGAGCAGTACTTC	many	TRBV29-1	TRBJ2-7	.
CASSLQGGSGNTIYF	TGTGCCAGCAGTTTACAGGGCGGCTCTGGAAACACCATATATTTT	many	TRBV27	TRBJ1-3	.
CASSLSPSREGPTGELFF	TGCGCCAGCAGCTTAAGCCCCTCGCGGGAGGGCCCAACCGGGGAGCTGTTTTTT	.	TRBV4-1	TRBJ2-2	TRBD2
CASRNTGTYEQYF	TGTGCCAGCAGAAATACAGGGACCTACGAGCAGTACTTC	many	TRBV28	TRBJ2-7	.
CASSRGQEQFF	TGTGCCAGCAGCCGAGGACAGGAGCAGTTCTTC	few	TRBV12-3/TRBV12-4	TRBJ2-1	.
CASSLAAGLTQYF	TGTGCCAGCAGCTTGGCAGCGGGGCTGACCCAGTACTTC	many	TRBV11-2	TRBJ2-5	TRBD2
CASSRDRGRRGYGYTF	TGTGCCAGCAGTCGGGACAGGGGGCGAAGGGGCTATGGCTACACCTTC	few	TRBV2	TRBJ1-2	TRBD1
CASSPASGSGYNEQFF	TGTGCCAGCTCACCCGCTAGCGGGAGTGGGTACAATGAGCAGTTCTTC	few	TRBV18	TRBJ2-1	TRBD2
CASSFSAGRGTDTQYF	TGTGCCAGCAGCTTCTCAGCGGGTAGGGGTACAGATACGCAGTATTTT	many	TRBV7-9	TRBJ2-3	.
CASSPPQPSDTQYF	TGTGCCAGCTCACCACCCCAGCCATCGGATACGCAGTATTTT	many	TRBV18	TRBJ2-3	.
CASSSGPGTGNTIYF	TGCGCCAGCAGCAGCGGACCGGGAACTGGAAACACCATATATTTT	few	TRBV5-1	TRBJ1-3	.
CASLPDSGTAFF	TGTGCCAGCCTACCTGACTCCGGCACAGCTTTCTTT	many	TRBV27	TRBJ1-1	.
CASSGTGDSGNTIYF	TGTGCCAGCAGCGGAACAGGGGACTCTGGAAACACCATATATTTT	.	TRBV9	TRBJ1-3	TRBD1
CAWNQKGIWEQYF	TGTGCCTGGAATCAAAAAGGGATCTGGGAGCAGTACTTC	many	TRBV30	TRBJ2-7	.
CASSLRQGGEQYF	TGTGCCAGCAGCCTTCGACAGGGGGGCGAGCAGTACTTC	many	TRBV12-3/TRBV12-4	TRBJ2-7	TRBD1
CASSPLYTEAFF	TGTGCCAGCAGTCCCCTCTATACTGAAGCTTTCTTT	many	TRBV12-3/TRBV12-4	TRBJ1-1	.
CASSPYPGSSTYEQYF	TGTGCCAGCAGTCCTTATCCGGGATCAAGTACCTACGAGCAGTACTTC	many	TRBV12-3/TRBV12-4	TRBJ2-7	.
CASSESFRGRGEKLFF	TGTGCCAGCAGTGAAAGCTTTCGCGGGCGCGGGGAAAAACTGTTTTTT	.	TRBV2	TRBJ1-4	.
CASSRDPGTNEKLFF	TGTGCCAGCAGCCGCGATCCAGGGACTAATGAAAAACTGTTTTTT	few	TRBV7-9	TRBJ1-4	.
CASSALLAGVLEQYF	TGTGCCAGCAGTGCCCTACTAGCGGGAGTACTTGAGCAGTACTTC	many	TRBV28	TRBJ2-7	TRBD2
CAIRDRDRALYGYTF	TGTGCCATCAGGGATCGGGACAGGGCCCTTTATGGCTACACCTTC	many	TRBV10-3	TRBJ1-2	TRBD1
CASSLGGLAGEFF	TGTGCCAGCAGCTTAGGGGGACTAGCCGGAGAGTTCTTC	many	TRBV7-8	TRBJ2-1	TRBD2
CASSRDRNPGGEQFF	TGTGCCAGCAGTCGAGACAGGAACCCCGGTGGTGAGCAGTTCTTC	.	TRBV6-1	TRBJ2-1	.
CASSLGTVSSYNEQFF	TGTGCCAGCAGCCTGGGCACTGTGAGCTCCTACAATGAGCAGTTCTTC	.	TRBV5-8	TRBJ2-1	.